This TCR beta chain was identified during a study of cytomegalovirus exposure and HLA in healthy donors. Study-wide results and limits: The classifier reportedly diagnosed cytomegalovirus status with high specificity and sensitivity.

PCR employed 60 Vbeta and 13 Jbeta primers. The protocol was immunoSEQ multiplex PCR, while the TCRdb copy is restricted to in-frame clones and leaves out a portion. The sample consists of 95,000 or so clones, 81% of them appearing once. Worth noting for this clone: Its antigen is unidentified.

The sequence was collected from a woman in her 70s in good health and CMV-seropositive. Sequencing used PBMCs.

As DNA, the CDR3 is TGTGCCAGCAGCGCGATGGACAGACAGTACTTC. Encoded protein: CASSAMDRQYF. The chain has TRBV7-2 and TRBJ2-7, with D possibly matching TRBD1 (6 bases). The CDR3 is 11 amino acids. The germline V gene encodes CDR1 SGHTA and CDR2 FQGNSA. V lost 5 bases and J 10 bases, leaving 12 bases between the germline ends.